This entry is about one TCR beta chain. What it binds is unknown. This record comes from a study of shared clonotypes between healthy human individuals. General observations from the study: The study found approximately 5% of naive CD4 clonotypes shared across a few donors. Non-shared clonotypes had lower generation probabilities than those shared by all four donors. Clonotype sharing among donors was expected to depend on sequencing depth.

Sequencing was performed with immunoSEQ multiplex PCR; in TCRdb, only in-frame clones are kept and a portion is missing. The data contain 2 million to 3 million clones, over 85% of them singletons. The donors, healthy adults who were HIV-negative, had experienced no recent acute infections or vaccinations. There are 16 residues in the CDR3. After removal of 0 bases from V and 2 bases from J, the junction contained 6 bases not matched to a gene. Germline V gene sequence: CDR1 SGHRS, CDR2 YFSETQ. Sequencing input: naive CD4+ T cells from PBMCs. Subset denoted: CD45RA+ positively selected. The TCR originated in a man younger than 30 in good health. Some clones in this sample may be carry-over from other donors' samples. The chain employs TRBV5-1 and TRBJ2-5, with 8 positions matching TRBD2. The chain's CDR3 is CASSLGGGLAQETQYF. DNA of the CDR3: TGCGCCAGCAGCTTGGGGGGTGGACTAGCACAAGAGACCCAGTACTTC. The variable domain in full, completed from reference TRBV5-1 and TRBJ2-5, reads KAGVTQTPRYLIKTRGQQVTLSCSPISGHRSVSWYQQTPGQGLQFLFEYFSETQRNKGNFPGRFSGRQFSNSRSEMNVSTLELGDSALYLCASSLGGGLAQETQYFGPGTRLLVL.